This T cell receptor (beta chain) was recovered during a study of Ad26.COV2.S vaccination and SARS-CoV-2 variants. This table comes from immunoSEQ multiplex PCR, and its TCRdb copy is limited to in-frame clones, with some not included. The sample gives roughly 350,000 clones, 87% of which show up once; around 3.6% is in the top ten. Treatment noted: roughly 18 received Ad26.COV2.S at low or high dose, single or two shots; about 5 received placebo; per-sample allocation not given. Day 63 after the first injection of vaccine or placebo was the sampling time. CDR1 and CDR2 (germline): SQVTM, ANQGSEA. Trimming removed 4 bases from V and 5 bases from J, with 20 bases in between. The CDR3 has 15 amino acids.

The receptor comes from a person aged 18-65 years who received the Ad26.COV2.S COVID-19 vaccine or a placebo. This chain connects TRBV29-1 to TRBJ2-5; D possibly matches TRBD1 or TRBD2 (5 bases each). This specimen was peripheral blood, taken in a trial of Ad26.COV2.S vaccine versus placebo. CDR3 sequence: CSVGGLQRDEETQYF. CDR3 nucleotide sequence: TGCAGCGTTGGCGGCTTACAGAGGGACGAGGAGACCCAGTACTTC.